Shown below are 19 T cell receptor beta chains from a single sample sequenced in a study of beta chain features in type 1 diabetes (dated by TCRdb to the late 2010s). The receptor library was made with the immunoSEQ multiplex PCR assay. The entire isolated RNA was reverse transcribed using the High Capacity cDNA Reverse Transcription Kit, and thus expressed TCRB transcripts were sequenced. TCRdb stores this immuneACCESS table with in-frame sequences only. Part of the clones is absent; in the studies checked, under half of the shortfall reflects unresolved V genes, and no reason is known for the rest. The sample records about 410,000 clones, approximately 15% of which are singletons. The ten largest clones take up less than 0.04% of the sample. Sequences were obtained from naive CD4+ T cells from blood. The intended sense of this specimen's cell subset or site label: true naive CD4+ T cells. These receptors originate from a man younger than 45 in good health.

This chain connects TRBV5-1 to TRBJ2-5; D is tentatively TRBD1 or TRBD2 (5 bases each). Germline V CDR1 and CDR2: SGHRS, YFSETQ. This CDR3 region has 16 residues. V was cut by 1 base and J by 3 bases, with 16 bases left in between. The CDR3 nucleotides read TGCGCCAGCAGCTTGTTCGGCCTCGGGGCGGAAGAGACCCAGTACTTC. Protein product: CASSLFGLGAEETQYF.

This sequence joins TRBV12-5 and TRBJ2-1; D is uncertain. Trimming removed 5 bases from V and 3 bases from J, with 23 bases in between. CDR1 is LGHNT and CDR2 is FRNRAP in the germline V gene. This CDR3 is built from 18 residues. CDR3 in amino acids: CASGQSPSLEDGYNEQFF. The DNA of the CDR3 is TGTGCTAGTGGTCAATCCCCGAGCCTAGAAGACGGCTACAATGAGCAGTTCTTC.

The rearrangement links TRBV7-2 to TRBJ2-7; no clear D gene. CDR3 length: 13 amino acids. Germline CDR1 is SGHTA and CDR2 is FQGNSA. The V and J ends lost 1 base and 3 bases respectively, with 7 bases between them. The CDR3 DNA reads TGTGCCAGCAGCTTAGGGTCGGGCTACGAGCAGTACTTC. It translates to CASSLGSGYEQYF.

The chain recombines TRBV30 with TRBJ2-3; weak D call: TRBD2 (7 bases). The germline gives CDR1 GTSNPN, CDR2 SVGIG (reference sequence). The CDR3 runs to 14 residues. V lost 3 bases to trimming and J lost 0 bases, with 10 bases between them. CDR3 region: CAWRAGASTDTQYF. DNA for the CDR3: TGTGCCTGGAGGGCGGGGGCTAGCACAGATACGCAGTATTTT.

This clone was recorded a few times. This chain connects TRBV2 to TRBJ2-3; no firm D call. Germline CDR1 and CDR2: SNHLY and FYNNEI. CDR3 size: 15 residues. The ends were cut back, 3 bases at V and 0 bases at J, with 10 bases in the middle. The DNA for the CDR3 is TGTGCCAGCAGTGAGAACAGTTTTAGCACAGATACGCAGTATTTT. Protein: CASSENSFSTDTQYF.

There are a few counts of this clone. V gene TRBV29-1 combines with J gene TRBJ1-3; 7 bases fit TRBD1. This CDR3 is built from 13 residues. Germline trimming cut 5 bases from V and 4 bases from J; bases unmatched to any gene: 5. CDR1 is SQVTM, CDR2 ANQGSEA, per germline. The CDR3 DNA reads TGCAGCGTTAGATGGACAGGAGGAAACACCATATATTTT. Its translation: CSVRWTGGNTIYF.

This clone has just a few counts. CDR3 bases: TGTGCCAGCAGCGTAGGGGCGGGAATGTGGACCCAGTACTTC. It specifies CASSVGAGMWTQYF. The genes are TRBV9 and TRBJ2-5; a possible D gene is TRBD2 (6 bases). The germline V and J ends were trimmed by 0 bases and 7 bases, with 13 bases remaining between them. The length of the CDR3 is 14 residues. The germline V gene has CDR1 SGDLS and CDR2 YYNGEE.

The rearrangement links TRBV5-1 to TRBJ2-6; tentatively, D is TRBD1 (5 bases). This CDR3 has 16 amino acids. Germline lookup yields CDR1 SGHRS and CDR2 YFSETQ. Between the trimmed V and J ends, which lost 1 base and 0 bases, there was a span of 8 bases. CDR3 in DNA: TGCGCCAGCAGCTTGTCGCAGGGCTCTGGGGCCAACGTCCTGACTTTC. Translation: CASSLSQGSGANVLTF.

This clone has more than one count but fewer than ten. This chain uses TRBV2 with TRBJ2-5; 10 bases fit TRBD1. Unmatched junction bases numbered 3, after V lost 6 bases and J lost 5 bases. Germline lookup yields CDR1 SNHLY and CDR2 FYNNEI. The CDR3 is 13 amino acids. For the CDR3, the DNA is TGTGCCAGCAGCCGGGACAGGGGTGAGACCCAGTACTTC. Its translation: CASSRDRGETQYF.

This clone was seen a handful of times. The chain uses TRBV9 and TRBJ2-5; D may match TRBD1 or TRBD2 (5 bases each). The CDR3 is 16 residues long. V lost 3 bases to trimming and J lost 2 bases, with 17 bases between them. Germline loops: CDR1 SGDLS, CDR2 YYNGEE. The CDR3 reads CASSGAPLRGQETQYF. CDR3 bases: TGTGCCAGCAGCGGCGCCCCCCTGAGGGGTCAAGAGACCCAGTACTTC. Drawing the rest from reference TRBV9 and TRBJ2-5, the complete variable domain is DSGVTQTPKHLITATGQRVTLRCSPRSGDLSVYWYQQSLDQGLQFLIQYYNGEERAKGNILERFSAQQFPDLHSELNLSSLELGDSALYFCASSGAPLRGQETQYFGPGTRLLVL.

This clone turned up a few times. V gene TRBV5-8 combines with J gene TRBJ2-5; tentatively, D is TRBD1 or TRBD2 (5 bases each). In germline, CDR1 is SGHTS, CDR2 YDEGEE. This CDR3 spans 13 amino acids. Trimming shortened V by 4 bases and J by 2 bases, and 9 bases separated the two germline ends. The CDR3 is CASSRGPQETQYF. The CDR3 DNA sequence: TGTGCCAGCAGCCGGGGACCTCAAGAGACCCAGTACTTC.

The V call is TRBV7-2, the J call TRBJ2-3; the D call may be TRBD1 or TRBD2 (5 bases each). V was trimmed by 3 bases and J by 14 bases, leaving 27 bases between them. Germline assignment: CDR1 SGHTA and CDR2 FQGNSA. The CDR3 contains 16 residues. The DNA of the CDR3 is TGTGCCAGCAGCTTGGCTACCGGGACGGCGACAGCTAATAGGTATTTT. This codes for CASSLATGTATANRYF.

There are a few counts of this clone. The chain employs TRBV19 and TRBJ2-1; tentative D call: TRBD2 (6 bases). This CDR3 has 15 residues. Germline V CDR1 and CDR2: LNHDA, SQIVND (reference sequence). V was trimmed by 5 bases and J by 8 bases, leaving 19 bases between them. The CDR3 region is CASSQPGLALYEQFF. The CDR3 DNA is TGTGCCAGTAGTCAGCCCGGGCTAGCGCTATATGAGCAGTTCTTC.

V and J are TRBV7-6 and TRBJ1-1; perhaps TRBD1 as D (6 bases). Per the germline V gene, CDR1 is SGHVS and CDR2 is FNYEAQ. This CDR3 spans 14 amino acids. Trimming pared 5 bases from V and 1 base from J, leaving 11 bases between. The CDR3 region is CASSNLDRNTEAFF. DNA for the CDR3: TGTGCCAGCAGCAACCTGGACAGGAACACTGAAGCTTTCTTT.

J is TRBJ1-1 and V is TRBV15; perhaps TRBD1 as D (6 bases). V lost 4 bases, J lost 3 bases, and 12 bases lay in between. This CDR3 contains 14 residues. CDR1 LNHNV and CDR2 YYDKDF come from the germline V gene (reference sequence). DNA for the CDR3: TGTGCCACCAGCACCAACAGGGTGGACACTGAAGCTTTCTTT. Its protein is CATSTNRVDTEAFF.

This clone showed up just a few times. The rearrangement links TRBV19 to TRBJ2-2; D is ambiguous. This CDR3 spans 13 amino acids. The germline V gene has CDR1 LNHDA and CDR2 SQIVND (reference sequence). Trimming left V 5 bases short and J 1 base short, with 5 bases between. CDR3 sequence (DNA): TGTGCCAGTAGTCAGGTGAACACCGGGGAGCTGTTTTTT. Protein: CASSQVNTGELFF.

J is TRBJ2-1 and V is TRBV5-1; 10 bases map to TRBD1. The CDR3 is 15 amino acids. Trimming cost V 8 bases and J 5 bases; bases outside gene matches: 10. The germline CDR1 and CDR2 sequences are SGHRS and YFSETQ. CDR3 in amino acids: CASQSPGQGNNEQFF. CDR3 nucleotide sequence: TGCGCCAGTCAATCCCCGGGACAGGGGAACAATGAGCAGTTCTTC.

J is TRBJ2-5 and V is TRBV7-2; 7 bases match TRBD1. The germline gives CDR1 SGHTA, CDR2 FQGNSA. The CDR3 extends over 16 amino acids. With 0 bases clipped from V and 5 bases from J, the junction kept 9 bases outside the gene matches. The DNA of the CDR3 is TGTGCCAGCAGCTTAGCTTCCAGGGGGAGAAGGGAGACCCAGTACTTC. Amino acid sequence: CASSLASRGRRETQYF. Together with reference TRBV7-2 and TRBJ2-5, the CDR3 gives the full variable domain: GAGVSQSPSNKVTEKGKDVELRCDPISGHTALYWYRQSLGQGLEFLIYFQGNSAPDKSGLPSDRFSAERTGGSVSTLTIQRTQQEDSAVYLCASSLASRGRRETQYFGPGTRLLVL.

The chain employs TRBV7-2 and TRBJ2-3; the match to TRBD2 covers 10 bases. The CDR3 covers 15 residues. J gave up 1 base and V 3 bases, and 1 base lay outside the gene matches. Germline loops: CDR1 SGHTA, CDR2 FQGNSA. The CDR3 DNA sequence: TGTGCCAGCAGCTTTACTAGCGGGGGCACAGATACGCAGTATTTT. It specifies CASSFTSGGTDTQYF.